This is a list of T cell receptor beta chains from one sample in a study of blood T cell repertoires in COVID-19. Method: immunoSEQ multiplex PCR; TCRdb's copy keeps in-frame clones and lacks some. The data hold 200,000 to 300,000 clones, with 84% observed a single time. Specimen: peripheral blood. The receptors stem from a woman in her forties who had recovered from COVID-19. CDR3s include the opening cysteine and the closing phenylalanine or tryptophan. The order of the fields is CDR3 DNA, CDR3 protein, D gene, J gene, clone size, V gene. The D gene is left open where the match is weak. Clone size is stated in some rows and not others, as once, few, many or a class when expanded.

cdr3_nt: TGTGCCAGCAGTCCGAACCTCCGGGACAGGGTAATGTATGGCTACACCTTC
cdr3_aa: CASSPNLRDRVMYGYTF
d_call: TRBD1
j_call: TRBJ1-2
clone_size: once
v_call: TRBV7-2

cdr3_nt: TGTGCCTGGAGTTGGGGAGGGGGAGGAGAGACCCAGTACTTC
cdr3_aa: CAWSWGGGGETQYF
d_call: -
j_call: TRBJ2-5
clone_size: -
v_call: TRBV30

cdr3_nt: TGTGCCAGCAGCGGGGGTGTTGTGGGCACAGATACGCAGTATTTT
cdr3_aa: CASSGGVVGTDTQYF
d_call: -
j_call: TRBJ2-3
clone_size: -
v_call: TRBV27

cdr3_nt: TGTGCCAGCAGCCCCGGACAGGGTTATTCACCCCTCCACTTT
cdr3_aa: CASSPGQGYSPLHF
d_call: TRBD1
j_call: TRBJ1-6
clone_size: -
v_call: TRBV5-5

cdr3_nt: TGTGCCAGCAGTGAATACGAGACAGGGGGAAAAGCTTTCTTT
cdr3_aa: CASSEYETGGKAFF
d_call: TRBD1
j_call: TRBJ1-1
clone_size: -
v_call: TRBV2

cdr3_nt: TGTGCAAGTCGCTTAACTTGGGACAGACACTCTGGAAACACCATATATTTT
cdr3_aa: CASRLTWDRHSGNTIYF
d_call: -
j_call: TRBJ1-3
clone_size: -
v_call: TRBV12-2

cdr3_nt: TGTGCCAGCAGTTCACAGGGGGATCAGCCCCAGCATTTT
cdr3_aa: CASSSQGDQPQHF
d_call: TRBD1
j_call: TRBJ1-5
clone_size: -
v_call: TRBV6-6

cdr3_nt: TGCGCCAGCAGGGGGGGACAGGAGGTCCGCTACGAGCAGTACTTC
cdr3_aa: CASRGGQEVRYEQYF
d_call: TRBD1
j_call: TRBJ2-7
clone_size: -
v_call: TRBV5-1

cdr3_nt: TGTGCCAGCAGCCAAGGATGGACAGAAGCTTTCTTT
cdr3_aa: CASSQGWTEAFF
d_call: -
j_call: TRBJ1-1
clone_size: once
v_call: TRBV3-1/TRBV3-2

cdr3_nt: TGTGCCTCCGCGGGGGATGATCAGCCCCAGCATTTT
cdr3_aa: CASAGDDQPQHF
d_call: -
j_call: TRBJ1-5
clone_size: -
v_call: TRBV7-9

cdr3_nt: TGTGCCAGCACCAAATCGGGACACAAGGAAAACATTCAGTACTTC
cdr3_aa: CASTKSGHKENIQYF
d_call: -
j_call: TRBJ2-4
clone_size: once
v_call: TRBV2

cdr3_nt: TGTGCCAGCAGCTTAGCGCGGGGAAACGAGCAGTACTTC
cdr3_aa: CASSLARGNEQYF
d_call: -
j_call: TRBJ2-7
clone_size: -
v_call: TRBV11-2

cdr3_nt: TGTGCCAGCAGGGGGGGACAGGGCGGCGAGCAGTACTTC
cdr3_aa: CASRGGQGGEQYF
d_call: TRBD1
j_call: TRBJ2-7
clone_size: -
v_call: TRBV28

cdr3_nt: TGTGCTAGTGGTTTGACCCAGACAGGGATCCACACAGATACGCAGTATTTT
cdr3_aa: CASGLTQTGIHTDTQYF
d_call: TRBD1
j_call: TRBJ2-3
clone_size: -
v_call: TRBV12-5

cdr3_nt: TGCAGCGTTAGACCAGGAACTAACTATGGCTACACCTTC
cdr3_aa: CSVRPGTNYGYTF
d_call: -
j_call: TRBJ1-2
clone_size: -
v_call: TRBV29-1

cdr3_nt: TGCGCCAGCAGCCAGGACAGGGGGGAGACCCAGTACTTC
cdr3_aa: CASSQDRGETQYF
d_call: TRBD1
j_call: TRBJ2-5
clone_size: -
v_call: TRBV4-1

cdr3_nt: TGCGCCAGCAGCTTGGTTAGCGGGGGGGCGGATGAGCAGTTCTTC
cdr3_aa: CASSLVSGGADEQFF
d_call: TRBD2
j_call: TRBJ2-1
clone_size: -
v_call: TRBV5-1

cdr3_nt: TGTGCCAGCAGACTGACAGGGCTTACGGGCTACACCTTC
cdr3_aa: CASRLTGLTGYTF
d_call: TRBD1
j_call: TRBJ1-2
clone_size: -
v_call: TRBV6-5

cdr3_nt: TGTGCCAGCAGTCCGCACCAGGGAAAGAGTGGCTACACCTTC
cdr3_aa: CASSPHQGKSGYTF
d_call: -
j_call: TRBJ1-2
clone_size: -
v_call: TRBV28

cdr3_nt: TGTGCCAGTAGTCTCAGGGGGCGCGTTCACTATGGCTACACCTTC
cdr3_aa: CASSLRGRVHYGYTF
d_call: TRBD1
j_call: TRBJ1-2
clone_size: -
v_call: TRBV19

cdr3_nt: TGTGCCAGCAGCGCCAGACTGGTGGGAGAGACCCAGTACTTC
cdr3_aa: CASSARLVGETQYF
d_call: -
j_call: TRBJ2-5
clone_size: -
v_call: TRBV11-2

cdr3_nt: TGTGCCAGCAGCGAAACAGGGCTGCAAGAGACCCAGTACTTC
cdr3_aa: CASSETGLQETQYF
d_call: -
j_call: TRBJ2-5
clone_size: -
v_call: TRBV7-6

cdr3_nt: TGCAGCGTTGAACCTAGCACAGATACGCAGTATTTT
cdr3_aa: CSVEPSTDTQYF
d_call: -
j_call: TRBJ2-3
clone_size: -
v_call: TRBV29-1

cdr3_nt: TGTGCCAGCAGAGACACCAGGGGCCACTACGAGCAGTACTTC
cdr3_aa: CASRDTRGHYEQYF
d_call: -
j_call: TRBJ2-7
clone_size: -
v_call: TRBV2

cdr3_nt: TGTGCCAGCAGTGTAACAGGCGCTACAGATACGCAGTATTTT
cdr3_aa: CASSVTGATDTQYF
d_call: -
j_call: TRBJ2-3
clone_size: -
v_call: TRBV6-4

cdr3_nt: TGTGCCAGCAGCCGGCTCGGACTAGCGGGGGGGCTTGGGGCCAACGTCCTGACTTTC
cdr3_aa: CASSRLGLAGGLGANVLTF
d_call: TRBD2
j_call: TRBJ2-6
clone_size: -
v_call: TRBV28

cdr3_nt: TGTGCCAGCTCGCGAGACAGATACACCGGGGAGCTGTTTTTT
cdr3_aa: CASSRDRYTGELFF
d_call: -
j_call: TRBJ2-2
clone_size: -
v_call: TRBV18

cdr3_nt: TGTGCCAGCAGCCCCGGGAGGAGCACAGATACGCAGTATTTT
cdr3_aa: CASSPGRSTDTQYF
d_call: TRBD2
j_call: TRBJ2-3
clone_size: -
v_call: TRBV7-2

cdr3_nt: TGTGCCAGCAAAAGGGGGACGGGTAGCTCCTACGAGCAGTACTTC
cdr3_aa: CASKRGTGSSYEQYF
d_call: -
j_call: TRBJ2-7
clone_size: -
v_call: TRBV2

cdr3_nt: TGCGCCAGCAGCCCTGGCGGGGCTCAGGGTCAGCCCCAGCATTTT
cdr3_aa: CASSPGGAQGQPQHF
d_call: -
j_call: TRBJ1-5
clone_size: -
v_call: TRBV5-1

cdr3_nt: TGTGCCAGCAGCAGAGGACAGGGCCGGGCCTACGAGCAGTACTTC
cdr3_aa: CASSRGQGRAYEQYF
d_call: TRBD1
j_call: TRBJ2-7
clone_size: -
v_call: TRBV11-2

cdr3_nt: TGTGCCAGCAGCGCGGGCCGCGGATGGACAGGTGCAAGGGAGCAGTACTTC
cdr3_aa: CASSAGRGWTGAREQYF
d_call: TRBD1
j_call: TRBJ2-7
clone_size: -
v_call: TRBV13

cdr3_nt: TGTGCCAGTACTGGACGGGGGGGACGTGTCACAGATACGCAGTATTTT
cdr3_aa: CASTGRGGRVTDTQYF
d_call: TRBD2
j_call: TRBJ2-3
clone_size: -
v_call: TRBV19